The 21 T cell receptor beta chains below come from one sample, sequenced in a study of early T cells in non-severe SARS-CoV-2 infection. TCRdb reprocessed the 5' RACE reads with MiXCR, giving one entry per CDR3 protein. The sample shows 80,000 to 100,000 distinct CDR3 sequences, roughly 14% of them seen only once. Material for sequencing was whole blood. These receptors were taken from an adult who was a healthcare worker with PCR-confirmed SARS-CoV-2 infection or an uninfected control (not recorded which).

Here the CDR3 reads CASSLAATGDGYTF. DNA of the CDR3: TGTGCCAGCAGCTTAGCCGCGACAGGGGATGGCTACACCTTC. The rearrangement links TRBV7-9 to TRBJ1-2, with TRBD1 identical over 8 bases. Germline values: CDR1 SEHNR, CDR2 FQNEAQ (reference sequence). With 0 bases clipped from V and 6 bases from J, the junction kept 3 bases outside the gene matches. The CDR3 runs 14 residues.

This clonotype has a handful of counts. This chain joins TRBV6-2 or TRBV6-3 and TRBJ2-7; a possible D gene is TRBD2 (6 bases). This CDR3 has 15 residues. Per germline, CDR1 MNHEY and CDR2 SVGEGT. Deletions cut 6 bases from V and 1 base from J, with 16 bases between. The CDR3: CASSQRDFSSYEQYF. The CDR3, as DNA: TGTGCCAGCAGCCAGAGGGACTTCTCGTCCTACGAGCAGTACTTC.

The rearrangement uses TRBV14 and TRBJ2-7, with D possibly TRBD1 on 5 matching bases. From germline, CDR1 is SGHDN and CDR2 FVKESK. The CDR3 covers 15 residues. V dropped 3 bases and J dropped 2 bases, with 14 bases sitting between them. The CDR3 is CASSHGAPFPYEQYF. The CDR3 coding sequence is TGTGCCAGCAGCCATGGGGCCCCCTTCCCCTACGAGCAGTACTTC.

This clonotype was recorded at least ten times. The chain recombines TRBV9 with TRBJ2-7, with D maybe TRBD2 (6 bases). CDR3 length: 16 amino acids. Trimming removed 1 base at V and 2 bases at J, with 16 bases between. The germline V gene has CDR1 SGDLS and CDR2 YYNGEE. CDR3 DNA sequence: TGTGCCAGCAGCGTATCCAGTAAGCGGGCCCCCTACGAGCAGTACTTC. This gives the protein CASSVSSKRAPYEQYF.

Many counts were recorded for this clonotype. The rearrangement uses TRBV7-2 and TRBJ2-1; 10 bases agree with TRBD2. The CDR3 extends over 15 amino acids. The V gene's germline CDR1 is SGHTA and CDR2 FQGNSA. Losses at the gene ends were 5 bases for V and 6 bases for J; bases not matched to a gene: 7. DNA of the CDR3: TGTGCCAGCAGCCCTAGCGGGAGTATCGGCAATGAGCAGTTCTTC. Protein: CASSPSGSIGNEQFF.

J is TRBJ2-6 and V is TRBV20-1; the D is unclear. V shed 1 base and J shed 4 bases, with 5 bases lying between them. CDR1 is DFQATT, CDR2 SNEGSKA, per germline (reference sequence). This CDR3 has 13 amino acids. As DNA, the CDR3 is TGCAGTGCTAGAGCTGCCGGGGCCAACGTCCTGACTTTC. Protein product: CSARAAGANVLTF.

The chain is built from TRBV24-1 and TRBJ2-6; a weak D match, TRBD1 (6 bases). This CDR3 has 14 residues. Germline loops: CDR1 KGHDR, CDR2 SFDVKD. V was shortened by 9 bases and J by 0 bases, with 8 bases between the two germline ends. CDR3 DNA sequence: TGTGCCACCGGGGGCCGCTCTGGGGCCAACGTCCTGACTTTC. Translated, it gives CATGGRSGANVLTF.

This clonotype has more than one count but fewer than ten. The rearrangement joins TRBV5-1 to TRBJ1-5; tentatively, D is TRBD1 (6 bases). Per germline, CDR1 SGHRS and CDR2 YFSETQ. Trimming removed 0 bases from V and 6 bases from J, with 10 bases in between. The CDR3 sequence is 14 residues long. Written as DNA, the CDR3 is TGCGCCAGCAGCTTGGCACAGGGCGGTCAGCCCCAGCATTTT. It is translated as CASSLAQGGQPQHF.

V usage is TRBV5-1 and J usage is TRBJ2-6; D unclear. The germline CDR1 and CDR2 sequences are SGHRS and YFSETQ. V lost 4 bases to trimming and J lost 0 bases, with 8 bases between them. The CDR3 runs 15 residues. CDR3 protein: CASSRTSSGANVLTF. Written as DNA, the CDR3 is TGCGCCAGCAGCCGTACCAGCTCTGGGGCCAACGTCCTGACTTTC.

This clonotype was recorded many times. The CDR3 DNA sequence: TGTGCCAGCACCGATCCCGAGGCCGGACTAGCGGGAGGGGAAGAGACCCAGTACTTC. Translating it yields CASTDPEAGLAGGEETQYF. The chain recombines TRBV25-1 with TRBJ2-5, with 15 bases identical to TRBD2. The trim removed 7 bases at V and 3 bases at J, leaving 15 bases unmatched. CDR1 is MGHDK and CDR2 is SYGVNS in the germline V gene. CDR3 length equals 19 residues.

The chain uses TRBV6-6 and TRBJ1-5, with D tentatively TRBD1 (5 bases). Germline loops: CDR1 MNHNY, CDR2 SVGAGI (reference sequence). This CDR3 region has 16 residues. Trimming cost V 4 bases and J 6 bases, with 19 bases left between them. CDR3 loop: CASSSSTATASQPQHF. CDR3 nucleotide sequence: TGTGCCAGCAGTTCCTCGACAGCTACCGCGAGTCAGCCCCAGCATTTT.

This clonotype was detected ten times or more. The chain combines TRBV21-1 with TRBJ2-5; the DNA was not compared with TRBD2, the D call given in the table. TRBV21-1 is classified as a pseudogene. CDR3 size: 15 residues. The CDR3 nucleotides are TGTGCCAGCGGCACGACTAGCGCTTACCAAGAGACCCAGTACTTC. Its translation is CASGTTSAYQETQYF.

This clonotype was detected only a few times. This sequence joins TRBV7-9 and TRBJ1-5; TRBD1 might be the D (5 bases). This CDR3 is built from 15 residues. With 5 bases removed from V and 0 bases from J, the gap between germline ends came to 11 bases. Per the germline V gene, CDR1 is SEHNR and CDR2 is FQNEAQ (reference sequence). In nucleotides, the CDR3 is TGTGCCAGCAGCAAAGGGGACGTTAGCAATCAGCCCCAGCATTTT. Translating gives CASSKGDVSNQPQHF.

In its sample, this clonotype was seen a few times. The chain links TRBV4-2 to TRBJ2-7, with D perhaps matching TRBD1 (6 bases). From germline, CDR1 is LGHNA and CDR2 YNFKEQ. The CDR3 runs to 15 residues. Trimming took off 0 bases at V and 1 base at J, with 10 bases between the two ends. CDR3 nucleotides: TGTGCCAGCAGCCAAGATAGGGGGAATTCCTACGAGCAGTACTTC. Amino acids: CASSQDRGNSYEQYF.

V usage is TRBV7-9 and J usage is TRBJ2-3, with D uncertain. The germline gives CDR1 SEHNR, CDR2 FQNEAQ (reference sequence). The CDR3 totals 14 residues. The ends were cut back, 3 bases at V and 2 bases at J, with 9 bases in the middle. The CDR3 protein is CASSFMRNTDTQYF. Written as DNA, the CDR3 is TGTGCCAGCAGCTTCATGCGGAACACAGATACGCAGTATTTT.

This clonotype appeared a few times. This chain connects TRBV5-4 to TRBJ2-3; D might be TRBD1 (5 bases). The CDR3 sequence is 17 residues long. Trimming removed 0 bases at V and 4 bases at J, with 18 bases between. Per germline, CDR1 SGHNT and CDR2 YYREEE (reference sequence). CDR3 protein: CASSLGGLGYYSDTQYF. DNA of the CDR3: TGTGCCAGCAGCTTGGGGGGCCTAGGATACTACTCAGATACGCAGTATTTT.

This clonotype showed up just a few times. This chain joins TRBV4-1 and TRBJ1-1; TRBD1 matches at 9 bases. CDR3 length equals 16 residues. Losses at the gene ends were 5 bases for V and 7 bases for J; bases not matched to a gene: 14. The germline V gene encodes CDR1 MGHRA and CDR2 YSYEKL. The CDR3 reads CASSSVPGQGHFEAFF. The CDR3 DNA follows: TGCGCCAGCAGCTCCGTTCCTGGACAGGGGCACTTTGAAGCTTTCTTT.

In its sample, this clonotype was seen once. The CDR3 nucleotides read TGCAGTGCTAGAGATCAGGGAAGGTACACTGAAGCTTTCTTT. Its translation: CSARDQGRYTEAFF. J is TRBJ1-1 and V is TRBV20-1; D might be TRBD1 (5 bases). CDR1 is DFQATT and CDR2 is SNEGSKA in the germline V gene (reference sequence). The V end lost 0 bases, the J end lost 3 bases, and 11 bases lay between the germline ends. This CDR3 is built from 14 residues.

The chain employs TRBV5-1 and TRBJ1-6; D gene uncertain. Trimming took 0 bases from V and 0 from J, leaving 10 bases between them. The germline gives CDR1 SGHRS, CDR2 YFSETQ. This CDR3 comprises 17 residues. The DNA of the CDR3 is TGCGCCAGCAGCTTGGATAGGCAGCGCTCCTATAATTCACCCCTCCACTTT. This sequence encodes CASSLDRQRSYNSPLHF.

This clonotype was detected a few times. This chain connects TRBV28 to TRBJ1-5; 11 bases are a match to TRBD1. V lost 2 bases, J lost 2 bases, and 11 bases stayed unmatched. This CDR3 spans 19 amino acids. Looked up from germline, CDR1 is MDHEN and CDR2 is SYDVKM. CDR3 in amino acids: CASSLRRDRGVSGNQPQHF. The CDR3 DNA is TGTGCCAGCAGTTTACGAAGGGACAGGGGGGTGAGCGGCAATCAGCCCCAGCATTTT.

This clonotype showed up just a few times. This chain links TRBV12-3 or TRBV12-4 with TRBJ2-7; D may be TRBD2 (5 bases). CDR3 length: 13 amino acids. V was cut by 7 bases and J by 7 bases, with 17 bases left in between. This CDR3 reads CASNPDGEREQYF. CDR3 coding DNA: TGTGCCAGCAACCCGGACGGGGAGAGGGAGCAGTACTTC.